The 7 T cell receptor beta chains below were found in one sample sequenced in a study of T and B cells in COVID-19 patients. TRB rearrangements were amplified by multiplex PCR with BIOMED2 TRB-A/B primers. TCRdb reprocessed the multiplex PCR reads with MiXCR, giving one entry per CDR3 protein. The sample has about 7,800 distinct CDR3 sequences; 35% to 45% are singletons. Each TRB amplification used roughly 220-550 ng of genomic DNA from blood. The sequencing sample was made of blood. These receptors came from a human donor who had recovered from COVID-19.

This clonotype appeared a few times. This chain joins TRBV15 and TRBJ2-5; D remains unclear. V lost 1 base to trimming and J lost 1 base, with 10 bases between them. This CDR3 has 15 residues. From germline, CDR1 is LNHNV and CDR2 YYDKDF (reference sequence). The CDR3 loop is CATSRVGLGQETQYF. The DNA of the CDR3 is TGTGCCACCAGCAGAGTAGGGTTAGGCCAAGAGACCCAGTACTTC.

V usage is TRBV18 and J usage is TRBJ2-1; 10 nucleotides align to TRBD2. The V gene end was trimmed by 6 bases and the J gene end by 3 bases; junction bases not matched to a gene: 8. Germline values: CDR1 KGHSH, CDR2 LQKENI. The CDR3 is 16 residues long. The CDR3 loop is CASSPPGTSDYNEQFF. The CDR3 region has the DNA TGTGCCAGCTCCCCGCCGGGGACTAGCGACTACAATGAGCAGTTCTTC.

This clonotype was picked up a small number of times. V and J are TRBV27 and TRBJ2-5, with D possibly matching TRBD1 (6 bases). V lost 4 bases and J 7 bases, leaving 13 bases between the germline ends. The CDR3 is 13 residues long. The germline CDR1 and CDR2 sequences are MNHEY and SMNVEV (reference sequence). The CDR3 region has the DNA TGTGCCAGCAGTTCGGACAGTGTGGGGACCCAGTACTTC. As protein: CASSSDSVGTQYF.

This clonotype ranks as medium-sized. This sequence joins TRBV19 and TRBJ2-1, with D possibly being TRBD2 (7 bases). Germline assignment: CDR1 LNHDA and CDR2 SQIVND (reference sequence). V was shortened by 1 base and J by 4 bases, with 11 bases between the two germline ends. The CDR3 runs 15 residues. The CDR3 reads CASSIVAGAYNEQFF. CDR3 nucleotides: TGTGCCAGTAGTATAGTGGCGGGGGCTTACAATGAGCAGTTCTTC.

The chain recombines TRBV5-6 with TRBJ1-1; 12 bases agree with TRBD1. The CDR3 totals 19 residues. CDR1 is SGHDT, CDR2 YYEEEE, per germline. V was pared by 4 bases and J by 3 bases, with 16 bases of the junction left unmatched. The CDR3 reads CASSHPGTGGYLRDTEAFF. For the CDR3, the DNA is TGTGCCAGCAGCCACCCCGGGACAGGGGGCTATTTAAGGGACACTGAAGCTTTCTTT.

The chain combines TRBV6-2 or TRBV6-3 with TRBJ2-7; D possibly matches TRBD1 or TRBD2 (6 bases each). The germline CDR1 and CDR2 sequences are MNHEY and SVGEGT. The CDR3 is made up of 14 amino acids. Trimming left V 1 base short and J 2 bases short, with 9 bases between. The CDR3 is CASSYYGGPYEQYV. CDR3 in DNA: TGTGCCAGCAGTTACTACGGGGGCCCCTACGAGCAGTACGTC.

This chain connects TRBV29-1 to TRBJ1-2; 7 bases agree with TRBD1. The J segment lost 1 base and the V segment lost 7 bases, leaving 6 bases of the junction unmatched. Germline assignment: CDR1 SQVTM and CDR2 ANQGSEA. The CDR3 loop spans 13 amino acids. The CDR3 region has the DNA TGCAGCGCTTCCGGGACAGATAACTATGGCTACACCTTC. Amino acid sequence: CSASGTDNYGYTF.